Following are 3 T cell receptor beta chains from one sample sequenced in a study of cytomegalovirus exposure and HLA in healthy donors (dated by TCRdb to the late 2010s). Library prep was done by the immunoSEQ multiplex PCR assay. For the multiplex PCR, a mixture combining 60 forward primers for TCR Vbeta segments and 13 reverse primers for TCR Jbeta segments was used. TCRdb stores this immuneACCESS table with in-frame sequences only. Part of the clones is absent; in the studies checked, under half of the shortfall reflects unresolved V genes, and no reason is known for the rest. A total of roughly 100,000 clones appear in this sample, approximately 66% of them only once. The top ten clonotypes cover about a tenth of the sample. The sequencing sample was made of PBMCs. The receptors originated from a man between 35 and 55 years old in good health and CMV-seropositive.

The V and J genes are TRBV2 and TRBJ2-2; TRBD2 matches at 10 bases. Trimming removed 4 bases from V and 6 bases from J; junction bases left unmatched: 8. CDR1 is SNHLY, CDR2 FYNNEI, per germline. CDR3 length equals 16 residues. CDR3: CASSVSGRAFAGELFF. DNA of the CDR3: TGTGCCAGCAGTGTGAGCGGGAGGGCGTTTGCCGGGGAGCTGTTTTTT.

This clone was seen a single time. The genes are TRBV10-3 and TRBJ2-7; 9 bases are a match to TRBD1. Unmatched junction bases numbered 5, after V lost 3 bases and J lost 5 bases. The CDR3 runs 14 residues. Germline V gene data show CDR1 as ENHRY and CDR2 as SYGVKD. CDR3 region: CAISDGQGINEQYF. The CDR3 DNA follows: TGTGCCATCAGTGACGGACAGGGGATCAACGAGCAGTACTTC.

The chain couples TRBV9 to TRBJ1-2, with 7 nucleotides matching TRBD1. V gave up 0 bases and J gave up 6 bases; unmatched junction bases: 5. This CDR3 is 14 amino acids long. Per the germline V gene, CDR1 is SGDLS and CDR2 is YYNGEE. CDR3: CASSVGGTVDGYTF. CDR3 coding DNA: TGTGCCAGCAGCGTAGGTGGGACAGTGGATGGCTACACCTTC.